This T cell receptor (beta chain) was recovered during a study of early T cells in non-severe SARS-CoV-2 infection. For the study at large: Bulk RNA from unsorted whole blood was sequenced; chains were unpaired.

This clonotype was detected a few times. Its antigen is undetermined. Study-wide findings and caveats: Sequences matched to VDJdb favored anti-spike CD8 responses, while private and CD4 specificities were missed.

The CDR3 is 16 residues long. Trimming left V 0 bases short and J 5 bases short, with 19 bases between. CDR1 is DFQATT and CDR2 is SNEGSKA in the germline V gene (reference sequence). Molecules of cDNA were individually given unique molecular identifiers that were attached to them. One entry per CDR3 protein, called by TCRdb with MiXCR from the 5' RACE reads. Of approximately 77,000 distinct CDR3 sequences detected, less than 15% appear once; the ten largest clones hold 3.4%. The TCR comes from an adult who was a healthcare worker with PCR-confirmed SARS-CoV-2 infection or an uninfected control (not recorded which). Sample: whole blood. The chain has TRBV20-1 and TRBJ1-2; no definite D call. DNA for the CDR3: TGCAGTGCTAGAGACACCGAACTCCCGGGTCGATATGGCTACACCTTC. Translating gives CSARDTELPGRYGYTF.